A selection of T cell receptor beta chains follows, all from one sample in a study of vaccination effects on CD4 cells after COVID-19. This table comes from immunoSEQ multiplex PCR, and its TCRdb copy is limited to in-frame clones, with some not included. The sample consists of tens of thousands of clones, over 70% of them appearing once. Antigens for these TCRs are unknown. Sequences were derived from CD4+ T cells from PBMCs cultured with HCoV-OC43 spike peptides, sampled before COVID-19 vaccination. These receptors all stem from a human donor who received a COVID-19 vaccine. Both conserved end residues are part of each CDR3. D genes are given only for firm matches. Not all rows give a size; the values are once, few, many and, for expanded clones, a class.

>TRBV10-3|TRBD1|TRBJ1-3|19|NA
CAISARDRGDGPPGNTIYF
TGTGCCATCAGTGCGAGAGACAGGGGTGACGGACCTCCTGGAAACACCATATATTTT
>TRBV29-1|NA|TRBJ2-6|14|NA
CSVVQGGGANVLTF
TGCAGCGTTGTGCAGGGTGGTGGGGCCAACGTCCTGACTTTC
>TRBV15|NA|TRBJ1-6|16|NA
CATSRSRRGRLLPLHF
TGTGCCACCAGCAGATCACGCCGGGGTAGGCTTTTACCCCTCCACTTT
>TRBV7-3|TRBD2|TRBJ2-1|16|NA
CASGLWVAGSYNEQFF
TGTGCCAGCGGTCTATGGGTAGCGGGGTCTTACAATGAGCAGTTCTTC
>TRBV5-6|TRBD1|TRBJ1-2|14|NA
CASSSRSGTGIYTF
TGTGCCAGCAGCTCCCGATCCGGGACAGGGATCTACACCTTC
>TRBV6-6|NA|TRBJ1-2|15|NA
CASGTTGIRAGGYTF
TGTGCCAGCGGAACAACAGGGATAAGGGCAGGTGGCTACACCTTC
>TRBV4-1|NA|TRBJ1-3|17|NA
CASSQDTVKHSGNTIYF
TGCGCCAGCAGCCAAGACACAGTCAAACACTCTGGAAACACCATATATTTT
>TRBV18|NA|TRBJ2-2|14|NA
CASSPNSNTGELFF
TGTGCCAGCTCACCAAACTCAAACACCGGGGAGCTGTTTTTT
>TRBV7-3|NA|TRBJ2-5|13|NA
CASSPGAQETQYF
TGTGCCAGCAGCCCGGGGGCACAAGAGACCCAGTACTTC
>TRBV4-1|NA|TRBJ1-6|17|NA
CASSQGVGGQGNSPLHF
TGCGCCAGCAGCCAAGGCGTCGGGGGGCAAGGGAATTCACCCCTCCACTTT
>TRBV7-8|TRBD1|TRBJ1-2|14|few
CASTRDRVGYGYTF
TGTGCCAGCACCAGGGACAGGGTTGGGTATGGCTACACCTTC
>TRBV19|NA|TRBJ2-1|16|NA
CASSIANRVPYNEQFF
TGTGCCAGTAGTATTGCGAATAGGGTCCCCTACAATGAGCAGTTCTTC
>TRBV7-3|TRBD1|TRBJ2-1|16|NA
CASSLRGTGVYNEQFF
TGTGCCAGCAGCTTAAGGGGGACAGGGGTTTACAATGAGCAGTTCTTC
>TRBV18|TRBD1|TRBJ1-4|14|NA
CASSSDRTNEKLFF
TGTGCCAGCTCATCGGACAGGACGAACGAAAAACTGTTTTTT
>TRBV9|NA|TRBJ2-3|14|NA
CASSVDQNTDTQYF
TGTGCCAGCAGCGTAGATCAGAACACAGATACGCAGTATTTT
>TRBV19|NA|TRBJ2-5|13|NA
CASSPGDQETQYF
TGTGCCAGTAGTCCAGGGGACCAAGAGACCCAGTACTTC
>TRBV7-3|NA|TRBJ2-3|13|NA
CASSTGGTDTQYF
TGTGCCAGCAGCACAGGAGGGACAGATACGCAGTATTTT
>TRBV15|TRBD1|TRBJ1-4|15|NA
CATSRGGQGSEKLFF
TGTGCCACCAGCAGAGGCGGACAGGGAAGTGAAAAACTGTTTTTT
>TRBV6-2/TRBV6-3|NA|TRBJ2-3|12|NA
CASSRYTDTQYF
TGTGCCAGCAGTCGATATACAGATACGCAGTATTTT